The sequence of this T cell receptor (beta chain) was determined in a study of CD4 T cells in relation to SARS-CoV-2 and coronaviruses. Study-level information: ViraFEST: approximately nine-day antigen culture of PBMCs, then TCR beta CDR3 sequencing. Negative control cultures got HIV-1 Nef peptides or no peptide.

The unexposed donors gave CD4+ T cells in about 2011-2018, prior to COVID-19. Isolation of CD4+ T cells took place after approximately 10 days in culture. Unexposed-donor CD4+ T cells were probed with SARS-CoV-2 S/N and four cold-coronavirus spikes, cells permitting. Cultures received half-medium IL-2 refreshes on days 3 and 7. Data came from immunoSEQ multiplex PCR; TCRdb stores just in-frame clones and leaves some out. Of just over 15,000 clones in the sample, around 78% were seen once. V dropped 7 bases and J dropped 8 bases, with 11 bases sitting between them. CDR3 length: 11 residues. On this clone: What it binds is unknown.

The sequenced sample was CD4+ T cells from PBMCs, cultured in vitro. The chain joins TRBV12-3 or TRBV12-4 to TRBJ1-1; D is ambiguous. The receptor comes from a human donor in good health. CDR3 sequence reads: CASTWSREAFF. The CDR3 nucleotides are TGTGCCAGCACCTGGAGTCGGGAAGCTTTCTTT.